This T cell receptor beta chain was obtained from a study of blood T cells in healthy people across ages. For the second PCR, which ran for roughly 6 to 12 cycles, a sample-barcoded 5' primer and a J-beta primer mix were used. TCRdb re-derived calls from the 5' RACE reads in MiXCR, one entry per CDR3 protein. The profile shows around 800,000 distinct CDR3 sequences, roughly 24% of them singletons. This CDR3 spans 15 amino acids. The V and J ends lost 2 bases and 6 bases respectively, with 16 bases between them. The germline V gene has CDR1 KGHSH and CDR2 LQKENI. Study-wide results and limits: Expanded clonotype shifts may have been confounded, as the donors had an unknown CMV status.

For this clonotype: The antigen is unknown.

Healthy Russian Caucasian donors spanned ages about 6 to 100 years. This sample was shared with a second study, whose subject was T cells of mothers and their children. That paper states: Three mothers and their six children, all healthy Caucasians, donated. Pairs that are related and pairs that are unrelated have TCR recombination output shaped similarly by thymic selection.

Sequences were obtained from blood. The sequence came from a boy aged 5-17 years in good health. The chain links TRBV18 to TRBJ1-2; D is undetermined. CDR3 sequence (DNA): TGTGCCAGCTCACCATCTACGGACGGCGGGGATGGCTACACCTTC. Its protein is CASSPSTDGGDGYTF.